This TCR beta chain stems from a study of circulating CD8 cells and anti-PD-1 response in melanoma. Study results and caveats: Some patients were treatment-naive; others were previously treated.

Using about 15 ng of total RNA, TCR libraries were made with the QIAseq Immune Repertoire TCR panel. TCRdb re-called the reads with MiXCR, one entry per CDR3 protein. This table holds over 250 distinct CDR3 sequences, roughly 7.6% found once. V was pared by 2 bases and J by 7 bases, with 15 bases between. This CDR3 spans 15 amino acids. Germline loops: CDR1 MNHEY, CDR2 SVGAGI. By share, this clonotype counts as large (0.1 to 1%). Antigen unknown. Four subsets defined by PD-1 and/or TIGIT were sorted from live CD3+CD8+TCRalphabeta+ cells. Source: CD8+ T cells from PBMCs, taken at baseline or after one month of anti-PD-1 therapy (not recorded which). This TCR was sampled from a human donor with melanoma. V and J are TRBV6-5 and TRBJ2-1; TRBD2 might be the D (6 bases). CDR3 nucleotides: TGTGCCAGCAGTTACGCGGGGCCGTCATTGAATGAGCAGTTCTTC. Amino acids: CASSYAGPSLNEQFF.